The present TCR beta chain was sequenced within a study of regulatory T cells in long-lasting Graves disease. Study-level results: Gene preferences differed: TRBV28, TRBJ1-2, TRBJ2-5 in persistent cases.

The sample's time point: newly diagnosed GD, antithyroid drugs for less than 3 months. PBMC RNA was the source of the TCR library. To make TCR beta libraries, researchers used iRepertoire HTBI primers and Arm-PCR of CDR3 regions. Each CDR3 protein gets one entry after TCRdb re-called the multiplex PCR reads with MiXCR. The sample holds 440,000 or so distinct CDR3 sequences, 16% seen once. This clonotype was seen at least ten times. Antigen specificity is unknown. The V and J ends lost 0 bases and 3 bases respectively, with 14 bases between them. The CDR3 totals 16 residues. The germline V gene has CDR1 ENHRY and CDR2 SYGVKD. The same data also contributed to another study, on T cells in Graves' hyperthyroidism and ophthalmopathy. From that second work: An absence of ophthalmopathy progression within 18 months meant stable Graves' hyperthyroidism.

This specimen was peripheral blood mononuclear cells (PBMCs), taken at new diagnosis, from a patient treated with antithyroid drugs. The clonotype comes from a woman aged 30 to 39 with Graves disease. The chain joins TRBV10-3 to TRBJ1-1; a weak D match, TRBD1 (6 bases). CDR3 region: CAISESFGTSYTEAFF. In DNA, the CDR3 is TGTGCCATCAGTGAGTCCTTCGGGACATCCTACACTGAAGCTTTCTTT.